This T cell receptor (beta chain) was captured in a study of shared clonotypes between healthy human individuals. Whole-study results and caveats: How much donors shared clonotypes was expected to be affected by sequencing depth.

Several immunoSEQ plates received, in even portions, the genomic DNA of each subset. The protocol was immunoSEQ multiplex PCR, while the TCRdb copy is restricted to in-frame clones and leaves out a portion. The table shows more than 2,000,000 clones, with approximately 94% occurring only once. The donors, all of them Caucasian adults, lived in Nashville, Tennessee. V was pared by 3 bases and J by 4 bases, with 7 bases between. CDR1 MRHNA and CDR2 SNTAGT come from the germline V gene. This CDR3 is 13 amino acids long. On this clone itself: Its antigen is not identified.

Sequencing was carried out using naive CD4+ T cells sorted from blood. Noted subset: CD45RA+ positively selected. This chain links TRBV6-4 with TRBJ1-5; D is unresolved. The receptor's source is a man aged 18 to 30 in good health. CDR3 sequence reads: CASSEAVNQPQHF. In nucleotides, the CDR3 is TGTGCCAGCAGTGAGGCGGTGAATCAGCCCCAGCATTTT.